This T cell receptor (beta chain) originates from a study of T cell responses to AZD1222 COVID-19 vaccine. Whole-study results and caveats: Only after the peak T cell response were repertoires sampled.

Method: immunoSEQ multiplex PCR; TCRdb's copy keeps in-frame clones and lacks some. Among 140,000 to 150,000 clones listed, over 90% were seen once. Comments on this clone: No antigen is known for it.

The CDR3 is 13 amino acids. V was pared by 6 bases and J by 1 base, with 9 bases between. The germline V gene encodes CDR1 MDHEN and CDR2 SYDVKM. The material sequenced was peripheral blood, taken on day 0 of AZD1222 vaccination. The sequence was obtained from an adult in good health. This chain uses TRBV28 with TRBJ1-1; D is perhaps TRBD1 (6 bases). In DNA, the CDR3 is TGTGCCAGCAGCCGAGGGGGGAACACTGAAGCTTTCTTT. It codes for CASSRGGNTEAFF.